This TCR beta chain was observed in a study of T cells in Graves' hyperthyroidism and ophthalmopathy. Amplification yielded TCR beta CDR3 regions, with RNA transcripts as the source. When the TCR CDR3 underwent first-round RT-PCR, the HTBI primer set was used. TCRdb analysed the multiplex PCR reads with MiXCR anew, one entry per CDR3 protein. Found here are approximately 600,000 distinct CDR3 sequences, roughly 14% of them singletons; the top ten hold roughly 4.5%. The study excluded patients with uncontrolled infection, other autoimmune disease, pregnancy or lactation. Study-wide results and caveats: Using 13 V-J features, a model discriminated ophthalmopathy from stable hyperthyroidism.

V lost 3 bases, J lost 10 bases, and 9 bases lay in between. CDR3 size: 11 residues. Germline-derived CDR1 and CDR2 are LGHDT and YNNKEL (reference sequence). For this clonotype: Its target is unknown.

The rearrangement uses TRBV3-1 and TRBJ1-1; D is undetermined. The TCR originated in a woman aged 40-49 years with Graves' ophthalmopathy. Sequencing used blood. CDR3 bases: TGTGCCAGCAGCCAGCGGTCTGTAGCTTTCTTT. This gives the protein CASSQRSVAFF.